What follows describes a single T cell receptor (beta chain). Its antigen is currently unknown. These data originate in a study of CD4 T cells in relation to SARS-CoV-2 and coronaviruses. Data came from immunoSEQ multiplex PCR; TCRdb stores just in-frame clones and leaves some out. The sample holds about 25,000 clones, roughly 74% seen once. V was trimmed by 4 bases and J by 4 bases, leaving 8 bases between them. Germline values: CDR1 MRHNA, CDR2 SNTAGT. CDR3 size: 13 residues. The unexposed donors gave CD4+ T cells in about 2011-2018, prior to COVID-19. After roughly 9 days of culture, CD4+ T cells were isolated. As cell numbers allowed, unexposed-donor CD4+ T cells faced SARS-CoV-2 S/N and four cold-coronavirus spikes.

This receptor was identified in a human donor in good health. V is TRBV6-4 and J is TRBJ2-1, with no clear D. Sample: CD4+ T cells from PBMCs, cultured in vitro. The CDR3 coding sequence is TGTGCCAGCAGTGCCCAGGAGTACAATGAGCAGTTCTTC. It encodes CASSAQEYNEQFF.